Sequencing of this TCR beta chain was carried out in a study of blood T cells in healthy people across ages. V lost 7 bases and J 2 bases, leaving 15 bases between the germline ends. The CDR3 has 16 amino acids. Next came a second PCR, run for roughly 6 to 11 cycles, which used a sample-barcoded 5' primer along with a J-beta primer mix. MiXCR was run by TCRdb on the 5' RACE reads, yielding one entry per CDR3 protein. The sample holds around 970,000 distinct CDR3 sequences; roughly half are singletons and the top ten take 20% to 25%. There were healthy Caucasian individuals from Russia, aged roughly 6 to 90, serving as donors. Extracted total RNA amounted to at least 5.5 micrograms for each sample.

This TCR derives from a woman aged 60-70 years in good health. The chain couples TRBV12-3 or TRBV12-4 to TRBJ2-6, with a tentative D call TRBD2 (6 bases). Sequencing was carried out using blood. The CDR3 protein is CASMPGRIAGANVLTF. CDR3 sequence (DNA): TGTGCCAGCATGCCTGGGAGGATTGCTGGGGCCAACGTCCTGACTTTC.